This T cell receptor beta chain was sequenced during a study of blood T cell repertoires in COVID-19. The V and J ends lost 2 bases and 2 bases respectively, with 12 bases between them. CDR3 length: 15 amino acids. Germline assignment: CDR1 MNHEY and CDR2 SVGEGT. The assay was immunoSEQ multiplex PCR, and TCRdb's table has in-frame clones only and misses some. Seen here are approximately 290,000 clones, approximately 90% observed once, and the top ten hold 2.2%. This receptor was taken from a woman in her twenties or thirties with COVID-19, enrolled during active disease. This chain uses TRBV6-2 or TRBV6-3 with TRBJ2-5; D may be TRBD2 (7 bases). The specimen was peripheral blood. CDR3 region: CASSYIGGAQETQYF. CDR3 nucleotides: TGTGCCAGCAGTTACATTGGGGGGGCTCAAGAGACCCAGTACTTC.